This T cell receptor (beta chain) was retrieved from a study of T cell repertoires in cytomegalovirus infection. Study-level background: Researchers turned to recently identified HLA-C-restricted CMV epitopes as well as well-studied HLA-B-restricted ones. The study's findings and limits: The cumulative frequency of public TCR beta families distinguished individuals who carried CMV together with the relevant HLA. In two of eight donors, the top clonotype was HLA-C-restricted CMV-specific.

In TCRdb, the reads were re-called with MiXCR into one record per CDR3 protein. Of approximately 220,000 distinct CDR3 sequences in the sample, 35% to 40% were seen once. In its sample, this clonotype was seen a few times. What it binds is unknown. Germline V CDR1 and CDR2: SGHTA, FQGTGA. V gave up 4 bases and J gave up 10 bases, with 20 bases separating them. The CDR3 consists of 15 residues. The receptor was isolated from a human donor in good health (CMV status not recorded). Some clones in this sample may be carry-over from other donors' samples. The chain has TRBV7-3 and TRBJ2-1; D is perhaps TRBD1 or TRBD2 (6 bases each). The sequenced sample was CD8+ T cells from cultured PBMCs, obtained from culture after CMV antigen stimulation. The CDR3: CASSSYSGGTYEQFF. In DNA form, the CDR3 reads TGTGCCAGCAGCTCCTACAGCGGCGGGACATACGAGCAGTTCTTC.